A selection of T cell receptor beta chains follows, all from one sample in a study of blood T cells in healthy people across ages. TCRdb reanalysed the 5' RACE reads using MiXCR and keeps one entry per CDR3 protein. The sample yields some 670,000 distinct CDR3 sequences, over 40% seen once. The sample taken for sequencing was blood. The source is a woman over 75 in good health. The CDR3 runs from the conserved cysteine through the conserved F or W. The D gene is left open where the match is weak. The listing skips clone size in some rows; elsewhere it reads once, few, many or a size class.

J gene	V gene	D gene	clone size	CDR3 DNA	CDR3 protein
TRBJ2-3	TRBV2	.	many	TGTGCCAGCTCCTTAACTTGGGGAACAGATACGCAGTATTTT	CASSLTWGTDTQYF
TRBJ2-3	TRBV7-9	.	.	TGTGCCAGCAGCTTAGGGACTACTAGCACAGATACGCAGTATTTT	CASSLGTTSTDTQYF
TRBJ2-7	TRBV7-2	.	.	TGTGCCAGCAGCTCCTCGGGCCGCGGTGGCTACGAGCAGTACTTC	CASSSSGRGGYEQYF
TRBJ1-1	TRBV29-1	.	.	TGCAGCGTAGGGACTGCCCCCGGGATGAATACTGAAGCTTTCTTT	CSVGTAPGMNTEAFF
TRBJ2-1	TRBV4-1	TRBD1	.	TGCGCCAGCAGCCAAGGACCGGGACAGACACACAATGAGCAGTTCTTC	CASSQGPGQTHNEQFF
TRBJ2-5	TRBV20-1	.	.	TGCAGTGCTAGAGGGACAGCAGGAAAAGAGACCCAGTACTTC	CSARGTAGKETQYF
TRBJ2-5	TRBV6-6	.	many	TGTGCCAGCAGTTTCCCACTAGAGACCCAGTACTTC	CASSFPLETQYF
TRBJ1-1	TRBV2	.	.	TGTGCCAGTCCTAACGGCCCATCAAACACTGAAGCTTTCTTT	CASPNGPSNTEAFF
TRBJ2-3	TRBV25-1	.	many	TGTGCCAGCAAGGGGCAGAACACAGATACGCAGTATTTT	CASKGQNTDTQYF
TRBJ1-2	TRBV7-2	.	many	TGTGCCAGCAGCTTAGCGCAGGGCACAGCTAACTATGGCTACACCTTC	CASSLAQGTANYGYTF
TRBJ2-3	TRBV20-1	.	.	TGCAGTGCTAGAAAAGGGGGACTCACAGATACGCAGTATTTT	CSARKGGLTDTQYF
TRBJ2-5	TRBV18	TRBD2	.	TGTGCCAGCTCACCAGCTAGCGGGGATTCTTCCAAGACCCAGTACTTC	CASSPASGDSSKTQYF
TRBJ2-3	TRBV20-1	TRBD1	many	TGCAGTGCTAGAGACCCCGGGACAGGGAGGAAAGATACGCAGTATTTT	CSARDPGTGRKDTQYF
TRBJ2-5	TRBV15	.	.	TGTGCCACCAACAGTCCGACTGAGTACCAAGAGACCCAGTACTTC	CATNSPTEYQETQYF
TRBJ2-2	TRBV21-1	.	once	TGTGCCAGCACCACACAAAAGGGGACTGCTCCTGGCGGGGAGCTGTTTTTT	CASTTQKGTAPGGELFF
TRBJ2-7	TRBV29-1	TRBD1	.	TGCAGCGTTGAAAACCGGGACAGCTCCTACGAGCAGTACTTC	CSVENRDSSYEQYF
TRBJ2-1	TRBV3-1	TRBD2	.	TGTGCCAGCAGCCCTCGACTAGCGGGAGAGTTTCGGAATAATGAGCAGTTCTTC	CASSPRLAGEFRNNEQFF
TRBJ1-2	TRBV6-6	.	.	TGTGCCAGCAGTTCCGGTTGGGTGGGGAATGGCTACACCTTC	CASSSGWVGNGYTF
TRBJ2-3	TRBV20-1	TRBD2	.	TGCAGTGCTAGAGATAGTTTCGCCGGACTAGCCCTACCAGATACGCAGTATTTT	CSARDSFAGLALPDTQYF
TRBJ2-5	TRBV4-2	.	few	TGTGCCAGCAGCCAAGAAGACCAGTATGGGGAGACCCAGTACTTC	CASSQEDQYGETQYF
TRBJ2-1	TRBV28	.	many	TGTGTGACGGGGAGATCCTCCTACAATGAGCAGTTCTTC	CVTGRSSYNEQFF
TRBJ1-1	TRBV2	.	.	TGTGCCAGCATTTCTCGGACGAACACTGAAGCTTTCTTT	CASISRTNTEAFF
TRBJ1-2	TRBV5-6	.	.	TGTGCCAGTGGCCTAGGACGGTATAACTATGGCTACACCTTC	CASGLGRYNYGYTF
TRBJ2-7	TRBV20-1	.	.	TGCAGTGCCCGGTCGGGGTGGGAGAACTCCTACGAGCAGTACTTC	CSARSGWENSYEQYF
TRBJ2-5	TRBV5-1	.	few	TGCGCCAGCAGCTTGGTTCAGAACAATGAGCAGTACTTC	CASSLVQNNEQYF
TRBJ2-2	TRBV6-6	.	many	TGTGCCAGCAGACAGGAAAACGGGGAGCTGTTTTTT	CASRQENGELFF
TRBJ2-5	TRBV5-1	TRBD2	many	TGCGCCAGCAGCCAGCGCCCAAGGACTAGCGGTGAAGAGACCCAGTACTTC	CASSQRPRTSGEETQYF
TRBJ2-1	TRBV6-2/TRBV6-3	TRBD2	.	TGTGCCAGCAGTGGATTGGGCCTCGGGGGGTCCTCCTACAATGAGCAGTTCTTC	CASSGLGLGGSSYNEQFF
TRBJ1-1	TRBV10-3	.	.	TGTGCCATCAGTGCCACGACAGATCTGAACACTGAAGCTTTCTTT	CAISATTDLNTEAFF
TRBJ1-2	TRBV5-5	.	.	TGTGCCAGCAGTTTAGAACCAGGGTTCCTGGACTATGGCTACACCTTC	CASSLEPGFLDYGYTF
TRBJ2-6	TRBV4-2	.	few	TGTACCAGCAGCCAAGATATGGGTTCTGGGGCCAACGTCCTGACTTTC	CTSSQDMGSGANVLTF
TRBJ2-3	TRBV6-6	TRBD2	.	TGTGCCAGCAGTCTTAGAGCGGGGGGGCCCACAGATACGCAGTATTTT	CASSLRAGGPTDTQYF
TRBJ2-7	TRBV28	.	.	TGTGCCAGCAGCCCCCTAGAAGACAATGAGCAGTACTTC	CASSPLEDNEQYF
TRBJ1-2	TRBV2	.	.	TGTGCCAGCAAGGAAAGCGGGGGCGCAGGGGGCTACACCTTC	CASKESGGAGGYTF